These T cell receptor beta chains were read from a single sample in a study of blood T cell repertoires in COVID-19. Only in-frame clones appear in the TCRdb table, and some are missing; sequencing was by immunoSEQ multiplex PCR. Of about 160,000 clones in the sample, more than 80% were seen once. The sequenced material came from peripheral blood. These receptors were collected from a human donor in a cohort sampled during active COVID-19. The CDR3 runs from the conserved cysteine through the conserved F or W. Each record gives: J gene, D gene, clone size, V gene, CDR3 protein, CDR3 DNA. D genes are given only for firm matches. Clone size is stated in some rows and not others, as once, few, many or a class when expanded.

>TRBJ2-6|NA|NA|TRBV27
CASSPTTGANVLTF
TGTGCCAGCAGTCCCACAACTGGGGCCAACGTCCTGACTTTC
>TRBJ1-1|NA|NA|TRBV30
CAWSTGGGYTEAFF
TGTGCCTGGAGTACGGGGGGCGGGTACACTGAAGCTTTCTTT
>TRBJ2-3|TRBD2|few|TRBV6-1
CASSERLAGGTGTQYF
TGTGCCAGCAGTGAACGGCTAGCGGGGGGGACAGGTACGCAGTATTTT
>TRBJ1-1|NA|NA|TRBV9
CASSGGHNTEAFF
TGTGCCAGCAGCGGGGGACATAACACTGAAGCTTTCTTT
>TRBJ1-6|NA|NA|TRBV28
CASSLLGGGSPLHF
TGTGCCAGCAGTTTATTGGGAGGGGGTTCACCCCTCCACTTT
>TRBJ2-1|NA|NA|TRBV6-7
CASTQQSQISYNEQFF
TGTGCCAGCACGCAACAGTCGCAAATCTCCTACAATGAGCAGTTCTTC
>TRBJ1-5|NA|NA|TRBV6-2/TRBV6-3
CASSHHLQGNGQPQHF
TGTGCCAGCAGCCACCACCTACAGGGTAACGGTCAGCCCCAGCATTTT
>TRBJ1-2|NA|NA|TRBV6-6
CASSLEPQRGYTF
TGTGCCAGCAGTTTGGAGCCCCAGAGGGGCTACACCTTC
>TRBJ2-2|TRBD2|few|TRBV9
CASSVVPPSGSFGTGELFF
TGTGCCAGCAGCGTAGTGCCTCCTAGCGGGTCGTTTGGCACCGGGGAGCTGTTTTTT
>TRBJ2-2|TRBD2|NA|TRBV19
CATSGSGVFGELFF
TGTGCCACGAGCGGTAGCGGGGTATTTGGGGAGCTGTTTTTT
>TRBJ1-5|TRBD1|NA|TRBV19
CASSIVGTGYQPQHF
TGTGCCAGTAGTATAGTAGGGACAGGGTATCAGCCCCAGCATTTT